This T cell receptor beta chain was profiled in a study of blood T cell repertoires in COVID-19. In the study overall: Nucleic acid was either cDNA or gDNA, and it came from T cells, B-cell-depleted T cells, or PBMCs.

Enrolled through a virtual design, the participants were between about 18 and 100 years of age and came from fewer than 30 US areas. Repertoires were generated with immunoSEQ multiplex PCR, while TCRdb's copy carries only in-frame clones and drops some. In the table there are some 380,000 clones, 87% of which are singletons. Germline V gene sequence: CDR1 LNHDA, CDR2 SQIVND (reference sequence). V lost 1 base, J lost 7 bases, and 13 bases lay in between. There are 14 residues in the CDR3. The J gene is TRBJ1-2, the V gene TRBV19, with a possible D match to TRBD1 (5 bases). The sequence was obtained from a man aged 30-40 years who had recovered from COVID-19. Sequences were obtained from PBMCs or T cells enriched from blood (not recorded which). The CDR3 loop reads CASSIGQGMAGYTF. CDR3 DNA: TGTGCCAGTAGTATAGGGCAGGGAATGGCTGGCTACACCTTC.